Sequencing of this T cell receptor beta chain was carried out in a study of early T cells in non-severe SARS-CoV-2 infection. On the study more broadly: Unsorted whole blood bulk RNA was sequenced, with unpaired chains.

Individual cDNA molecules were tagged with unique molecular identifiers, the study reported. TCRdb reanalysed the 5' RACE reads using MiXCR and keeps one entry per CDR3 protein. The sample includes about 70,000 distinct CDR3 sequences, approximately 4.6% of them seen just once. Study-wide results and caveats: VDJdb matches were skewed toward anti-spike CD8 T cell responses.

This clonotype was detected only a few times. As yet, its antigen is unknown. The sample in question was whole blood, obtained at baseline. The receptor was derived from an adult who was a healthcare worker with PCR-confirmed SARS-CoV-2 infection or an uninfected control (not recorded which). The donor label of this sample is uncertain.

Written as DNA, the CDR3 is TGTGCCAGCAGTTTGGGGAGGATCTCTGGAAACACCATATATTTT. It specifies CASSLGRISGNTIYF. The V call is TRBV28, the J call TRBJ1-3; no firm D call. Germline V gene sequence: CDR1 MDHEN, CDR2 SYDVKM. The CDR3 has 15 residues. Between the trimmed V and J ends, which lost 3 bases and 0 bases, there was a span of 9 bases. Drawing the rest from reference TRBV28 and TRBJ1-3, the complete variable domain is DVKVTQSSRYLVKRTGEKVFLECVQDMDHENMFWYRQDPGLGLRLIYFSYDVKMKEKGDIPEGYSVSREKKERFSLILESASTNQTSMYLCASSLGRISGNTIYFGEGSWLTVV.